This TCR beta chain was observed in a study of tumor and adjacent non-tumor tissue in lung cancer. This clonotype was found once. Just one base apart from a much larger clone, this may be a read error. A read error is likely, as this CDR3 ends without the conserved phenylalanine or tryptophan. The template was RNA from unsorted bulk tissue. Three rounds of nested PCR, following a modified ARM-PCR protocol, produced the TCRbeta library. TCRdb independently ran MiXCR on the multiplex PCR reads; one entry per CDR3 protein. Here the sample spans about 110,000 distinct CDR3 sequences, roughly 73% being singletons. CDR1 is MNHNS, CDR2 SASEGT, per germline. This CDR3 has 17 amino acids. Trimming cost V 2 bases and J 1 base, with 14 bases left between them.

The rearrangement uses TRBV6-1 and TRBJ2-2; weak D call: TRBD1 (5 bases). This receptor was obtained from a woman aged 60-70 years with non-small cell lung cancer. Sequencing input: lung tumor tissue. The CDR3 loop is CASSENWGSLNTGELFC. The CDR3 DNA sequence: TGTGCCAGCAGTGAAAACTGGGGCAGTTTGAACACCGGGGAGCTGTTTTGT.